This entry concerns a single T cell receptor beta chain. This CDR3 has 14 residues. The junction had 3 bases not matched to a gene; V was cut back by 4 bases and J by 0 bases. Germline assignment: CDR1 SGHNT and CDR2 YYREEE (reference sequence). The method was immunoSEQ multiplex PCR; TCRdb's version includes in-frame clones alone and lacks a portion of them. The sample has 15,000 to 20,000 clones, roughly 60% seen once. The data stem from a study of cytotoxic CD8 clonotypes in ibrutinib-treated CLL. The sample consisted of PBMCs, taken after 12 months of ibrutinib treatment. The chain couples TRBV5-4 to TRBJ2-5, with 7 bases fitting TRBD2. This clonotype originated in a human donor with chronic lymphocytic leukemia. In DNA, the CDR3 is TGTGCCAGCAGCCCCGGGACTAACCAAGAGACCCAGTACTTC. This sequence encodes CASSPGTNQETQYF.